This T cell receptor beta chain derives from a study of blood T cell repertoires in COVID-19. At the level of the study: Spain, Italy and the United States supplied samples that represented acute and convalescent COVID-19. PBMCs, B-cell-depleted T cells, or T cells were the source of the cDNA or gDNA that made up the material.

Trimming took 2 bases from V and 13 from J; bases not matched to a gene: 12. The germline V gene has CDR1 SGDLS and CDR2 YYNGEE. The CDR3 sequence is 15 residues long. As handled by the study authors: Scientists estimated how many nucleated cells there were by amplifying reference gene primers. Assay: immunoSEQ multiplex PCR; the TCRdb copy retains only in-frame clones and omits some. The DNA gave D and trimming, while V, J and clone size come from that table. The sample yields just under 150,000 clones, approximately 90% seen once. This chain joins TRBV9 and TRBJ2-2, with 9 bases fitting TRBD1. Sample: peripheral blood. The clonotype originates from a woman aged 45-60 years with active or convalescent COVID-19. DNA of the CDR3: TGTGCCAGCAGCGTTAGCTCCCGGACAGGGGTTAGGCTGTTTTTT. Translated, it gives CASSVSSRTGVRLFF.